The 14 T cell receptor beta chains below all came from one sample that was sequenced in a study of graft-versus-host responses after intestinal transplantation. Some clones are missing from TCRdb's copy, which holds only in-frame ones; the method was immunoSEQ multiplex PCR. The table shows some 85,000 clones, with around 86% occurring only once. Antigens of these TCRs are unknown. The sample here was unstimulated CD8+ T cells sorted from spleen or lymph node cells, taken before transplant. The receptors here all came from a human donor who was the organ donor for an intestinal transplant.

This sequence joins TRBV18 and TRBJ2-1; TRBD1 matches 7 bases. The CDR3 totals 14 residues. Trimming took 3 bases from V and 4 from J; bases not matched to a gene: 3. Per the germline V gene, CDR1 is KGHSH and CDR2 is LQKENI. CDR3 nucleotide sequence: TGTGCCAGCTCACCTTCGACAGGGTACAATGAGCAGTTCTTC. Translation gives CASSPSTGYNEQFF.

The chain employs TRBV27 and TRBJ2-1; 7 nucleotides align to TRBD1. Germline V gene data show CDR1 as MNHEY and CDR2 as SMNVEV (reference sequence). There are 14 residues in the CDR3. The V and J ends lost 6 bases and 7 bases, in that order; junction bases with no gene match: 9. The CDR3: CASRDIQGINEQFF. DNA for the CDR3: TGTGCCAGCAGAGACATACAGGGGATTAATGAGCAGTTCTTC.

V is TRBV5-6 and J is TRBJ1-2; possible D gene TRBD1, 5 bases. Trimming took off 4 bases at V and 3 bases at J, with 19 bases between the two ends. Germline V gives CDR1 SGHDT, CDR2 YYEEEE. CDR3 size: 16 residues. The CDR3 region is CASSRFGAGVYYGYTF. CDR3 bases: TGTGCCAGCAGCCGATTCGGGGCAGGTGTATACTATGGCTACACCTTC.

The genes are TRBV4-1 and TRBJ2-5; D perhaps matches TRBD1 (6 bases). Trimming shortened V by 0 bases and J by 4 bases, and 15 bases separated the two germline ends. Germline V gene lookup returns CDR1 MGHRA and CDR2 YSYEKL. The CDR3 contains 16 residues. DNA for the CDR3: TGCGCCAGCAGCCAAGACCCCTTACGCAGGGGAGAGACCCAGTACTTC. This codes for CASSQDPLRRGETQYF.

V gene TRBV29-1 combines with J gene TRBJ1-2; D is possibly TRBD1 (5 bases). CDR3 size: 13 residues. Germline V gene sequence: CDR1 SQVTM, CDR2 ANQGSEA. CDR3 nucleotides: TGCAGTGACCGGGACGGGGATAACTATGGCTACACCTTC. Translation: CSDRDGDNYGYTF.

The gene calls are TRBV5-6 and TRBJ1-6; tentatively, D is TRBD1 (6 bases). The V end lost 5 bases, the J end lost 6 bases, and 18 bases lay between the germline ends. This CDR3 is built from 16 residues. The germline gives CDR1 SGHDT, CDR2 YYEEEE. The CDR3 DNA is TGTGCCAGCAGGTCCGCGGGGGGGGCAATTAATTCACCCCTCCACTTT. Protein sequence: CASRSAGGAINSPLHF. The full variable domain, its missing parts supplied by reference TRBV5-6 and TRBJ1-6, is DAGVTQSPTHLIKTRGQQVTLRCSPKSGHDTVSWYQQALGQGPQFIFQYYEEEERQRGNFPDRFSGHQFPNYSSELNVNALLLGDSALYLCASRSAGGAINSPLHFGNGTRLTVT.

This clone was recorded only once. CDR3 nucleotide sequence: TGTGCCATTCACAGGGGTCCGTACGAGCAGTACTTC. It encodes CAIHRGPYEQYF. This sequence joins TRBV6-1 and TRBJ2-7; 7 bases are shared with TRBD1. Trimming at V came to 10 bases and at J to 4 bases, leaving 7 bases not matched to a gene. The CDR3 runs to 12 residues. Germline CDR1 and CDR2: MNHNS and SASEGT.

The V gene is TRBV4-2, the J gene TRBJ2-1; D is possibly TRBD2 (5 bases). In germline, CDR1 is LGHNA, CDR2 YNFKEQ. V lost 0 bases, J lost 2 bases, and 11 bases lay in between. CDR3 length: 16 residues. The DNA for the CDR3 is TGTGCCAGCAGCCAAGACGTACTAGTCGCCTACAATGAGCAGTTCTTC. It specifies CASSQDVLVAYNEQFF.

The CDR3: CASSLSLRWGADTQYF. The CDR3 coding sequence is TGTGCCAGCAGTTTATCGCTCCGATGGGGCGCAGATACGCAGTATTTT. V and J are TRBV27 and TRBJ2-3; perhaps TRBD1 as D (5 bases). The CDR3 length is 16 residues. The V and J ends lost 0 bases and 4 bases respectively, with 14 bases between them. Germline V CDR1 and CDR2: MNHEY, SMNVEV (reference sequence).

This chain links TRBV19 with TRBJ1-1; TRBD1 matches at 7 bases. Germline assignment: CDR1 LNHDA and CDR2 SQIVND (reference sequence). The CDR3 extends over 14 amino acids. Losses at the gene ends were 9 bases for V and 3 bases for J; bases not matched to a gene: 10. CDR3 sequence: CASRDSDVYTEAFF. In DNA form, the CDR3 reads TGTGCCAGCCGGGACAGTGATGTGTACACTGAAGCTTTCTTT.

CDR3 in DNA: TGTGCCTGGAGTGTAGGGACAGGGAATATTGAAGCTTTCTTT. Translation gives CAWSVGTGNIEAFF. The gene calls are TRBV30 and TRBJ1-1; 9 bases map to TRBD1. The CDR3 runs 14 residues. The V gene's germline CDR1 is GTSNPN and CDR2 SVGIG (reference sequence). Trimming cost V 0 bases and J 7 bases; bases outside gene matches: 6.

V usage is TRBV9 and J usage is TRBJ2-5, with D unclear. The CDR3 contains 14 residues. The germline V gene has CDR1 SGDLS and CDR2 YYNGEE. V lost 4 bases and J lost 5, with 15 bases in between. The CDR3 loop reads CASSPRWVGETQYF. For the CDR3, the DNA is TGTGCCAGCAGCCCTCGGTGGGTTGGGGAGACCCAGTACTTC.

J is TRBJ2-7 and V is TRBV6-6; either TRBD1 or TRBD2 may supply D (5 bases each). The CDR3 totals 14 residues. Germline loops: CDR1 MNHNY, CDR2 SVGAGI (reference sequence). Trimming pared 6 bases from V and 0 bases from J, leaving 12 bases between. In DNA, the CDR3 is TGTGCCAGCAGGATCGGGACGCTCTCCTACGAGCAGTACTTC. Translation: CASRIGTLSYEQYF.

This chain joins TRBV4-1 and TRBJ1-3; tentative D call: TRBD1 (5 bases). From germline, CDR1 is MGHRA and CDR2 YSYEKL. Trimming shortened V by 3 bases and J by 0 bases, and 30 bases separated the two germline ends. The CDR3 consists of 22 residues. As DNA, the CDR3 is TGCGCCAGCAGCCAGGGCCCACTGTCGGCAGGGTGGATGTCTTACTCTGGAAACACCATATATTTT. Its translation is CASSQGPLSAGWMSYSGNTIYF.